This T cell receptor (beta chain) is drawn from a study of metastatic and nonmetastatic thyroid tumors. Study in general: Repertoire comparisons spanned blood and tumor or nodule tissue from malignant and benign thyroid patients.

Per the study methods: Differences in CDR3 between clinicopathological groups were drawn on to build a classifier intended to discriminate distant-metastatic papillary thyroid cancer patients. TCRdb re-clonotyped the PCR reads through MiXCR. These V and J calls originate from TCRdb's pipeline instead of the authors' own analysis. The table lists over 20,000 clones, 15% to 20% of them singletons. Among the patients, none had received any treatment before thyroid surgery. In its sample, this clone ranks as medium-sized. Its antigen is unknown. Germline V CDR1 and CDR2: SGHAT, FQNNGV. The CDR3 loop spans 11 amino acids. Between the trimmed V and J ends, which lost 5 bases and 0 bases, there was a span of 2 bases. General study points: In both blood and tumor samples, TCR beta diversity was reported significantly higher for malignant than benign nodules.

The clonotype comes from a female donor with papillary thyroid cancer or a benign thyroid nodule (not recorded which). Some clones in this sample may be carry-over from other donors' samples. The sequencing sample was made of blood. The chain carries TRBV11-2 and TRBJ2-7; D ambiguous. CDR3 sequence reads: CASSISYEQYF. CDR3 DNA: TGTGCCAGCAGCATCTCCTACGAGCAGTACTTC. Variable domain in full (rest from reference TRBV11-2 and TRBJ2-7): EAGVAQSPRYKIIEKRQSVAFWCNPISGHATLYWYQQILGQGPKLLIQFQNNGVVDDSQLPKDRFSAERLKGVDSTLKIQPAKLEDSAVYLCASSISYEQYFGPGTRLTVT.